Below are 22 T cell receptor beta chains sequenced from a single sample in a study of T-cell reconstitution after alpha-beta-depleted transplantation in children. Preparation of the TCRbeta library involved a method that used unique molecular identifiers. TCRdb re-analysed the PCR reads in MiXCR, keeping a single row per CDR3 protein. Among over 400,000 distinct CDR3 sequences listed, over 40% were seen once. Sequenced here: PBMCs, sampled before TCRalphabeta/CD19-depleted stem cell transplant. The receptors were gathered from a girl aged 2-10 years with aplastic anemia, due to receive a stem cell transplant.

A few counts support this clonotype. CDR3 protein: CASSLDPGVESETQYF. Written as DNA, the CDR3 is TGCGCCAGCAGCTTGGATCCAGGGGTAGAATCAGAGACCCAGTACTTC. V gene TRBV5-1 combines with J gene TRBJ2-5, with TRBD1 as a possible D gene (6 bases). V was shortened by 0 bases and J by 4 bases, with 16 bases between the two germline ends. The CDR3 consists of 16 residues. CDR1 is SGHRS and CDR2 is YFSETQ in the germline V gene. Full variable domain (missing parts from reference TRBV5-1 and TRBJ2-5): KAGVTQTPRYLIKTRGQQVTLSCSPISGHRSVSWYQQTPGQGLQFLFEYFSETQRNKGNFPGRFSGRQFSNSRSEMNVSTLELGDSALYLCASSLDPGVESETQYFGPGTRLLVL.

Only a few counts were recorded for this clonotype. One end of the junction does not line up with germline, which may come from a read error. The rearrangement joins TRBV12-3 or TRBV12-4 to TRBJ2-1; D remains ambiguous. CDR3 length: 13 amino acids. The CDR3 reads CASSLGSVNGQFF. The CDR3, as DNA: TGTGCCAGCAGTTTGGGGTCAGTCAATGGGCAGTTCTTC.

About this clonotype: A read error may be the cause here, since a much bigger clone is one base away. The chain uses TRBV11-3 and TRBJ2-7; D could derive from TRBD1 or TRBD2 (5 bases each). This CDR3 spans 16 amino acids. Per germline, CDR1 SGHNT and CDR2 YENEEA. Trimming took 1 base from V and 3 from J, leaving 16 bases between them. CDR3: CASSLVGGGPDYEQYF. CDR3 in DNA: TGTGCCAGCAGCTTAGTGGGTGGGGGACCCGACTACGAGCAGTACTTC.

The CDR3 region is CASSPRTSGFDNEQFF. The CDR3 region has the DNA TGCGCCAGCAGCCCCCGGACTAGCGGGTTTGACAATGAGCAGTTCTTC. This chain uses TRBV5-1 with TRBJ2-1, with 11 bases identical to TRBD2. Trimming removed 4 bases from V and 5 bases from J; junction bases left unmatched: 8. Looked up from germline, CDR1 is SGHRS and CDR2 is YFSETQ. This CDR3 has 16 residues.

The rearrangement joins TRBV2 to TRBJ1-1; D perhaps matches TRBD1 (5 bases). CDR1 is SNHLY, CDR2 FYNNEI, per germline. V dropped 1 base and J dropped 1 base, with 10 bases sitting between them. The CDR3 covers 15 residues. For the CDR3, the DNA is TGTGCCAGCAGTGAAGGCACAGGTTCGAACACTGAAGCTTTCTTT. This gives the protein CASSEGTGSNTEAFF.

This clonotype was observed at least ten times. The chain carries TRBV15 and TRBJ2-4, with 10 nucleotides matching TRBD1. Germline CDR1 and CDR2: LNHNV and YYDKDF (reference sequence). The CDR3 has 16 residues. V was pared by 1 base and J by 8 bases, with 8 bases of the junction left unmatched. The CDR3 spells CATSRGPGTGVDIQYF. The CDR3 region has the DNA TGTGCCACCAGCAGAGGACCCGGGACAGGGGTAGACATTCAGTACTTC.

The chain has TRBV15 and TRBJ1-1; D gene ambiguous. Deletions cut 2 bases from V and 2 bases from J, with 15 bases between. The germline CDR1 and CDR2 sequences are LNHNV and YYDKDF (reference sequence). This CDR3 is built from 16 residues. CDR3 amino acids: CATSRPSRTGNTEAFF. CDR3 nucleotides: TGTGCCACCAGCAGACCATCACGGACGGGAAACACTGAAGCTTTCTTT.

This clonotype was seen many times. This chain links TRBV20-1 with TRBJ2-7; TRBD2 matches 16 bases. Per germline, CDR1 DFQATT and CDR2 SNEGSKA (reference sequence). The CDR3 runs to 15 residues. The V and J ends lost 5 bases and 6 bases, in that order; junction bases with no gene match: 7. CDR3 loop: CSALPGLAGGGEQYF. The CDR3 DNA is TGCAGTGCTCTCCCGGGACTAGCGGGAGGGGGCGAGCAGTACTTC.

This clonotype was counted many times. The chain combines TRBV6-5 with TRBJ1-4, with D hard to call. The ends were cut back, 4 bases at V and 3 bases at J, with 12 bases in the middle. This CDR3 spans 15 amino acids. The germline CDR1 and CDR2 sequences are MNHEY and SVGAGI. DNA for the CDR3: TGTGCCAGCAGTTCCCCGGCAGGACCTAATGAAAAACTGTTTTTT. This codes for CASSSPAGPNEKLFF.

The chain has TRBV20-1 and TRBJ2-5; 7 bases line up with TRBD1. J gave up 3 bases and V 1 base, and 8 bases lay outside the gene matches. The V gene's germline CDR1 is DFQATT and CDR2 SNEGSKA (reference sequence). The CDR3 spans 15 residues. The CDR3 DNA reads TGCAGTGCTAGAGGTCACAGGGGACAAGAAGAGACCCAGTACTTC. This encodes CSARGHRGQEETQYF.

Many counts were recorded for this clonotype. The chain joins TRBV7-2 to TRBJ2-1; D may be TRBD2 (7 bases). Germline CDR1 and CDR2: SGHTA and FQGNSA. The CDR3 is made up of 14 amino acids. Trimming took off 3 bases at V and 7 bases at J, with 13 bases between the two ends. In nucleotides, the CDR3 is TGTGCCAGCAGCTTGGGGGGGCCGGAAAATGAGCAGTTCTTC. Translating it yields CASSLGGPENEQFF.

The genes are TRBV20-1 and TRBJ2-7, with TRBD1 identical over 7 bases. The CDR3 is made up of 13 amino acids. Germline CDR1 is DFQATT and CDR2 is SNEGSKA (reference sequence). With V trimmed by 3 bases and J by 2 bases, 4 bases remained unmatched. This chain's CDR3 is CSASRDSTYEQYF. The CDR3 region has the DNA TGCAGTGCTAGCCGGGACAGCACCTACGAGCAGTACTTC.

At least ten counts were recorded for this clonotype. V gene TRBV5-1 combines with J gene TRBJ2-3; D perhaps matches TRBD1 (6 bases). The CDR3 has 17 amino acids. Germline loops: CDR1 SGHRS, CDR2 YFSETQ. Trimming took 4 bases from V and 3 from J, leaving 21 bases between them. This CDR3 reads CASSLGWGPGKTDTQYF. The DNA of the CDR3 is TGCGCCAGCAGCCTTGGATGGGGGCCGGGAAAAACAGATACGCAGTATTTT.

In DNA, the CDR3 is TGCAGTGCTAGGCCCGGGACAGGGGACACTGAAGCTTTCTTT. It codes for CSARPGTGDTEAFF. This chain connects TRBV20-1 to TRBJ1-1, with 10 bases matching TRBD1. CDR1 DFQATT and CDR2 SNEGSKA come from the germline V gene (reference sequence). The J segment lost 3 bases and the V segment lost 3 bases, leaving 4 bases of the junction unmatched. CDR3 length: 14 amino acids.

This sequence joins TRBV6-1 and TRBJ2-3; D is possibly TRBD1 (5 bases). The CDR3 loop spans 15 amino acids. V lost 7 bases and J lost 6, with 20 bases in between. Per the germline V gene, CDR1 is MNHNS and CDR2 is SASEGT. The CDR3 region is CASTREARGWDTQYF. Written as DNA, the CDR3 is TGTGCCAGCACCCGAGAGGCTAGGGGATGGGATACGCAGTATTTT.

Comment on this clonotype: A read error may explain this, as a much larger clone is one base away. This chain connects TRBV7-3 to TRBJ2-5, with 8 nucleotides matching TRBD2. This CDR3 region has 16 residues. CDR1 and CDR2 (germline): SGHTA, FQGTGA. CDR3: CAGSLTSLAGGETQYF. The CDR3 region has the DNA TGTGCCGGCAGCTTAACGAGCCTAGCGGGCGGAGAGACCCAGTACTTC.

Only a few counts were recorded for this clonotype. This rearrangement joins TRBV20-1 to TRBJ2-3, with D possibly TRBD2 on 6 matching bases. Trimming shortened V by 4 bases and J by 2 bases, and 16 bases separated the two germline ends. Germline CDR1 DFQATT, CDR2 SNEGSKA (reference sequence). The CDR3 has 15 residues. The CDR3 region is CSAMRSGDLTDTQYF. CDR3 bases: TGCAGTGCTATGCGTTCGGGGGACCTCACAGATACGCAGTATTTT.

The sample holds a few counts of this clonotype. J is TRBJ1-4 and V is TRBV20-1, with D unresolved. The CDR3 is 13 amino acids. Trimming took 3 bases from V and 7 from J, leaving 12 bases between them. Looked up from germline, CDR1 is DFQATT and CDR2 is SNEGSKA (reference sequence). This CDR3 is CSARAALGEKLFF. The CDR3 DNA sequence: TGCAGTGCTAGGGCGGCCCTGGGTGAAAAACTGTTTTTT.

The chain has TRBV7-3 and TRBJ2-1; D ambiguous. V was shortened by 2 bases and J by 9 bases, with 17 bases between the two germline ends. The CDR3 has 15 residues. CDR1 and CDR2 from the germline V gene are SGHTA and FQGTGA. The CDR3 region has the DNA TGTGCCAGCAGCTTACGTGGCGGAAACGGCGGTGAGCAGTTCTTC. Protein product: CASSLRGGNGGEQFF.

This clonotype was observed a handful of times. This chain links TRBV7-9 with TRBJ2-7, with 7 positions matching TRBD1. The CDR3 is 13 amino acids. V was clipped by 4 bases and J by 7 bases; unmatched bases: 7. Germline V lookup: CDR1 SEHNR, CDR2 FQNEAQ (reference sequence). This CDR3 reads CASSSGTVYEQYF. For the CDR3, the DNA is TGTGCCAGCAGCTCCGGGACAGTCTATGAGCAGTACTTC. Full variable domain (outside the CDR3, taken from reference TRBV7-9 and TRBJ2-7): DTGVSQNPRHKITKRGQNVTFRCDPISEHNRLYWYRQTLGQGPEFLTYFQNEAQLEKSRLLSDRFSAERPKGSFSTLEIQRTEQGDSAMYLCASSSGTVYEQYFGPGTRLTVT.

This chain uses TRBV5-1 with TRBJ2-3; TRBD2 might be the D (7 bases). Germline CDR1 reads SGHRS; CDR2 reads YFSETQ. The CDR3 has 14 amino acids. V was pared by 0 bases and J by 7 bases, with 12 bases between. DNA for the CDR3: TGCGCCAGCAGCTTGGGGGGGGGCCACAATACGCAGTATTTT. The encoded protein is CASSLGGGHNTQYF.

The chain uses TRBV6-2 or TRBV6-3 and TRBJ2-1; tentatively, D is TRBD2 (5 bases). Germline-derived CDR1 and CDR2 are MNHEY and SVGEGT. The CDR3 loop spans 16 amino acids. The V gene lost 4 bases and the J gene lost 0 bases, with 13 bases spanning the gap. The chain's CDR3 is CASSFAGSISYNEQFF. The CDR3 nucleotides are TGTGCCAGCAGTTTTGCGGGCTCGATCTCCTACAATGAGCAGTTCTTC.